This TCR beta chain was profiled in a study of blood T cell repertoires in COVID-19. Whole-study context: Samples of COVID-19 (acute and convalescent) were obtained from the United States, Italy and Spain.

Germline V gene data show CDR1 as MNHNS and CDR2 as SASEGT. V lost 2 bases, J lost 6 bases, and 16 bases lay in between. CDR3 length equals 15 residues. Original processing methods: Estimates of nucleated cell counts were drawn from the amplification of reference gene primers. TCRdb's table, derived via immunoSEQ multiplex PCR, lists solely in-frame clones and lacks some. V, J and clone size reflect that table, while D and trimming were determined from the DNA. Among more than 200,000 clones, around 86% were seen once, and the ten largest hold approximately 5.3%. The sequence was collected from a woman aged 60-75 years with COVID-19, enrolled during active disease. Material for sequencing was peripheral blood. This sequence joins TRBV6-1 and TRBJ1-2; no firm D call. CDR3 bases: TGTGCCAGCAGTGAAACGGGATTTTGGGTTGATGGCTACACCTTC. Translating it yields CASSETGFWVDGYTF.